The rows below give T cell receptor beta chains drawn from one sample of a study of blood T cell repertoires in COVID-19. Sequencing used immunoSEQ multiplex PCR; TCRdb keeps in-frame clones, though not all of them. The table shows about 270,000 clones, with roughly 86% occurring only once. The specimen sequenced was peripheral blood. Receptors were obtained from a middle-aged man with active or convalescent COVID-19. Both conserved end residues are part of each CDR3. D genes are given only for firm matches. Some rows mark clone size as missing; the rest say once, few, many or name a class of expanded clone.

>NA|TRBV21-1|TRBJ2-3|once
TGTGCCAGCAGCACCCGGAGACTAGCCAGCACAGATACGCAGTATTTT
CASSTRRLASTDTQYF
>NA|TRBV27|TRBJ1-5|NA
TGTGCCAGCAGTAGCAGGGGCACGACGGGACAGCCCCAGCATTTT
CASSSRGTTGQPQHF
>NA|TRBV29-1|TRBJ2-3|NA
TGCAGCGTTAAGCACCCCACAGATACGCAGTATTTT
CSVKHPTDTQYF
>NA|TRBV7-9|TRBJ2-1|NA
TGTGCCAGCGGACGGGGGACTCCCGCCTACAATGAGCAGTTCTTC
CASGRGTPAYNEQFF
>NA|TRBV3-1/TRBV3-2|TRBJ1-4|NA
TGTGCCAGCAGCCAAGGAGGGAACGGTAATGAAAAACTGTTTTTT
CASSQGGNGNEKLFF
>NA|TRBV7-9|TRBJ2-2|NA
TGTGCCAGCCGAGGGGGACAGCGGGAGCTGGGCACCGGGGAGCTGTTTTTT
CASRGGQRELGTGELFF
>NA|TRBV7-9|TRBJ2-1|NA
TGTGCCAGCAGCTTGGCGGACTTAGTCAGTGAGCAGTTCTTC
CASSLADLVSEQFF
>TRBD2|TRBV5-1|TRBJ2-1|NA
TGCGCCAGCAGCTCGGGTAGCGGGAGGGCCTGGGATGAGCAGTTCTTC
CASSSGSGRAWDEQFF
>NA|TRBV10-2|TRBJ1-1|few
TGCGCCAGCAGCCGCGGGGGATTTGGGGCGAACACTGAAGCTTTCTTT
CASSRGGFGANTEAFF
>NA|TRBV5-1|TRBJ2-7|NA
TGCGCCAGCAGCTTGGCTCAGGGGATTGTAAACGAGCAGTACTTC
CASSLAQGIVNEQYF
>NA|TRBV5-1|TRBJ2-1|NA
TGCGCCAGCAGCTTGTCTAGGCAGTACAATGAGCAGTTCTTC
CASSLSRQYNEQFF
>TRBD2|TRBV5-1|TRBJ2-1|NA
TGCGCCAGCAGCGCGGGACTACGTTCCTACAATGAGCAGTTCTTC
CASSAGLRSYNEQFF
>TRBD1|TRBV12-5|TRBJ1-3|once
TGTGCTAGTGAGGAGGGACAGGGCGGAAACACCATATATTTT
CASEEGQGGNTIYF
>TRBD1|TRBV24-1|TRBJ1-5|NA
TGTGCCACCAGTGAGTCAGGGGGTGGAGAAGGGCCCCAGCATTTT
CATSESGGGEGPQHF
>TRBD1|TRBV4-1|TRBJ2-2|NA
TGCGCCAGCAGAGGGACAGGGAGCACCGGGGAGCTGTTTTTT
CASRGTGSTGELFF
>NA|TRBV7-9|TRBJ1-4|NA
TGTGCCAGCAGCTTAGCGAGCTTAGGGGGTCGGCAGAATGAAAAACTGTTTTTT
CASSLASLGGRQNEKLFF